Below, 18 T cell receptor beta chains from the same sample are listed, as sequenced in a study of blood T cell repertoires in COVID-19. Generated by immunoSEQ multiplex PCR, the TCRdb table keeps only in-frame clones and is missing some. The sample has about 530,000 clones, roughly 91% seen once. Material: peripheral blood. Receptors originate from a woman in her 50s with COVID-19, enrolled during active disease.

The V and J genes are TRBV3-1 (or the pseudogene TRBV3-2) and TRBJ1-5; TRBD1 aligns across 9 bases. Germline loops: CDR1 LGHDT, CDR2 YNNKEL (reference sequence). The CDR3 is 17 residues long. The V and J ends lost 0 bases and 5 bases, in that order; junction bases with no gene match: 8. The CDR3 sequence is CASSQDSWDRDYQPQHF. The CDR3 nucleotides are TGTGCCAGCAGCCAAGACTCATGGGACAGGGACTATCAGCCCCAGCATTTT.

The V call is TRBV7-9, the J call TRBJ1-2, with D perhaps matching TRBD1 (5 bases). The CDR3 is 14 residues long. V shed 4 bases and J shed 7 bases, with 16 bases lying between them. Germline lookup yields CDR1 SEHNR and CDR2 FQNEAQ (reference sequence). CDR3 amino acids: CASSYPQVSGGYTF. The DNA of the CDR3 is TGTGCCAGCAGCTATCCACAGGTTAGCGGTGGCTACACCTTC.

This chain connects TRBV28 to TRBJ1-1; D might be TRBD1 (5 bases). CDR3 length: 16 amino acids. Trimming removed 6 bases at V and 3 bases at J, with 20 bases between. Per germline, CDR1 MDHEN and CDR2 SYDVKM. The CDR3 reads CASSPGPGGSDTEAFF. CDR3 DNA: TGTGCCAGCAGCCCAGGCCCGGGGGGATCGGACACTGAAGCTTTCTTT.

The rearrangement joins TRBV18 to TRBJ1-5; 10 bases map to TRBD1. The CDR3 loop spans 13 amino acids. V lost 7 bases, J lost 6 bases, and 3 bases stayed unmatched. CDR1 and CDR2 from the germline V gene are KGHSH and LQKENI. The CDR3 protein is CASWTGGGQPQHF. Written as DNA, the CDR3 is TGTGCCAGCTGGACAGGGGGAGGTCAGCCCCAGCATTTT.

The J gene is TRBJ2-7, the V gene TRBV3-1 (or the pseudogene TRBV3-2); 12 bases align to TRBD2. Germline CDR1 reads LGHDT; CDR2 reads YNNKEL (reference sequence). This CDR3 contains 17 residues. The V gene end was trimmed by 1 base and the J gene end by 4 bases; junction bases not matched to a gene: 8. CDR3 sequence (DNA): TGTGCCAGCAGCCAAGGGGCTAGCGGGGGGGAGGTATACGAGCAGTACTTC. Amino acids: CASSQGASGGEVYEQYF.

The chain combines TRBV5-1 with TRBJ1-4, with D perhaps TRBD1 (5 bases). V was pared by 1 base and J by 7 bases, with 11 bases between. This CDR3 comprises 14 residues. Germline V gene sequence: CDR1 SGHRS, CDR2 YFSETQ. CDR3 in amino acids: CASSLIQGSEKLFF. In nucleotides, the CDR3 is TGCGCCAGCAGCTTGATCCAGGGAAGTGAAAAACTGTTTTTT.

This sequence joins TRBV7-2 and TRBJ1-3; D not resolved. Trimming removed 3 bases from V and 4 bases from J, with 13 bases in between. This CDR3 comprises 15 residues. CDR1 and CDR2 (germline): SGHTA, FQGNSA. The CDR3 here is CASSFTPFLGNTIYF. Written as DNA, the CDR3 is TGTGCCAGCAGCTTTACACCCTTTCTGGGAAACACCATATATTTT.

The genes are TRBV30 and TRBJ1-1, with 7 nucleotides matching TRBD1. V lost 5 bases, J lost 4 bases, and 4 bases stayed unmatched. This CDR3 spans 12 amino acids. Per the germline V gene, CDR1 is GTSNPN and CDR2 is SVGIG (reference sequence). The CDR3 sequence is CAWGDSPTEAFF. The CDR3 DNA follows: TGTGCCTGGGGGGACAGCCCCACTGAAGCTTTCTTT.

The chain is built from TRBV15 and TRBJ2-7, with unresolved D. CDR1 is LNHNV and CDR2 is YYDKDF in the germline V gene (reference sequence). The CDR3 extends over 15 amino acids. V lost 8 bases to trimming and J lost 3 bases, with 20 bases between them. The CDR3 region is CATFTKKILDYEQYF. In nucleotides, the CDR3 is TGTGCCACCTTCACTAAAAAAATCCTAGACTACGAGCAGTACTTC.

The rearrangement joins TRBV5-4 to TRBJ2-7; tentatively, D is TRBD2 (5 bases). V dropped 4 bases and J dropped 7 bases, with 12 bases sitting between them. The length of the CDR3 is 12 residues. From germline, CDR1 is SGHNT and CDR2 YYREEE (reference sequence). The CDR3 here is CASSLGTGEQYF. The CDR3, as DNA: TGTGCCAGCAGCCTGGGAACGGGAGAGCAGTACTTC.

This chain connects TRBV6-1 to TRBJ1-2; D possibly corresponds to TRBD1 (6 bases). The germline V and J ends were trimmed by 2 bases and 8 bases, with 12 bases remaining between them. The CDR3 contains 13 residues. From germline, CDR1 is MNHNS and CDR2 SASEGT. The CDR3: CASSERGTWGYTF. The CDR3 DNA reads TGTGCCAGCAGTGAAAGGGGGACCTGGGGCTACACCTTC.

The chain uses TRBV4-1 and TRBJ2-7; 9 nucleotides match TRBD1. The V and J ends lost 3 bases and 5 bases, in that order; junction bases with no gene match: 5. Germline V gene lookup returns CDR1 MGHRA and CDR2 YSYEKL. The CDR3 is 14 amino acids. CDR3 in DNA: TGCGCCAGCAGCCAGGGACAGGGAGTTGACGAGCAGTACTTC. It translates to CASSQGQGVDEQYF.

The V call is TRBV9, the J call TRBJ2-7, with 7 bases identical to TRBD2. The V gene end was trimmed by 2 bases and the J gene end by 3 bases; junction bases not matched to a gene: 8. CDR3 length: 15 residues. From germline, CDR1 is SGDLS and CDR2 YYNGEE. The CDR3 bases are TGTGCCAGCAGCGTTACTTCCGGGGGGAGCTACGAGCAGTACTTC. Protein product: CASSVTSGGSYEQYF.

The V call is TRBV10-1, the J call TRBJ1-1, with D possibly TRBD1 on 6 matching bases. This CDR3 comprises 13 residues. The V gene lost 9 bases and the J gene lost 0 bases, with 11 bases spanning the gap. Germline lookup yields CDR1 WNHNN and CDR2 SYGVQD (reference sequence). The CDR3 loop is CASSDRMNTEAFF. For the CDR3, the DNA is TGCGCCAGTTCGGACAGAATGAACACTGAAGCTTTCTTT.

V is TRBV5-1 and J is TRBJ2-2; perhaps TRBD1 as D (6 bases). Looked up from germline, CDR1 is SGHRS and CDR2 is YFSETQ. V dropped 4 bases and J dropped 3 bases, with 19 bases sitting between them. The CDR3 is made up of 17 amino acids. The CDR3 loop is CASSPGRDRRDTGELFF. CDR3 coding DNA: TGCGCCAGCAGCCCCGGGCGAGACAGGCGAGACACCGGGGAGCTGTTTTTT.

Points on this clone: The identical CDR3 is also encoded by other nucleotide sequences in the sample. The chain carries TRBV6-5 and TRBJ1-4; no clear D gene. Per germline, CDR1 MNHEY and CDR2 SVGAGI. Trimming left V 4 bases short and J 7 bases short, with 4 bases between. The CDR3 has 11 residues. The CDR3 protein is CASSSGEKLFF. CDR3 sequence (DNA): TGTGCCAGCAGTTCGGGTGAAAAACTGTTTTTT.

This chain links TRBV11-1 with TRBJ2-5, with TRBD1 matching over 11 bases. Trimming took 3 bases from V and 4 from J; bases not matched to a gene: 7. This CDR3 comprises 16 residues. From germline, CDR1 is SGHAT and CDR2 FQDESV (reference sequence). This chain's CDR3 is CASSFTGTGGGETQYF. The CDR3 DNA sequence: TGTGCCAGCAGCTTCACCGGGACAGGGGGGGGAGAGACCCAGTACTTC.

The chain has TRBV27 and TRBJ1-1; D perhaps matches TRBD1 (6 bases). The germline V gene encodes CDR1 MNHEY and CDR2 SMNVEV (reference sequence). This CDR3 contains 16 residues. The V end was cut by 6 bases, the J end by 2 bases, with 19 bases between. CDR3 DNA sequence: TGTGCCAGCAGCATGACTAACAGGGCGGCAAACACTGAAGCTTTCTTT. This translates into CASSMTNRAANTEAFF.